Following are 3 T cell receptor beta chains from one sample sequenced in a study of Ad26.COV2.S vaccination and SARS-CoV-2 variants. Measured with immunoSEQ multiplex PCR; TCRdb has only the in-frame clones, and not every one. Of under 250,000 clones detected, approximately 88% appear once; the ten largest clones hold roughly 3%. Sample treatment: over 15 received Ad26.COV2.S at low or high dose, single or two shots; 5 received placebo; per-sample allocation not given. The study sampled participants on day 63 after the first vaccine or placebo injection. Source: peripheral blood, taken in a trial of Ad26.COV2.S vaccine versus placebo. Receptors were obtained from a person between 18 and 60 years old who received the Ad26.COV2.S COVID-19 vaccine or a placebo.

The chain recombines TRBV18 with TRBJ2-6; 7 nucleotides agree with TRBD1. This CDR3 is built from 18 residues. V shed 5 bases and J 1 base; nucleotides not matched to a gene: 11. Germline-derived CDR1 and CDR2 are KGHSH and LQKENI. CDR3 nucleotide sequence: TGTGCCAGCTCAAAGAGGGGGACAGCGCAATCTGGGGCCAACGTCCTGACTTTC. This translates into CASSKRGTAQSGANVLTF.

V and J are TRBV24-1 and TRBJ2-1, with D uncertain. The CDR3 totals 14 residues. Germline values: CDR1 KGHDR, CDR2 SFDVKD. V lost 4 bases and J 2 bases, leaving 8 bases between the germline ends. The DNA for the CDR3 is TGTGCCACCAGTGACAGGACCACCTACAATGAGCAGTTCTTC. It translates to CATSDRTTYNEQFF.

CDR3 amino acids: CASSPGGANTEAFF. CDR3 bases: TGTGCCAGCTCACCTGGTGGGGCTAACACTGAAGCTTTCTTT. The chain links TRBV18 to TRBJ1-1; D is perhaps TRBD1 (5 bases). This CDR3 comprises 14 residues. The V and J ends lost 3 bases and 2 bases respectively, with 10 bases between them. The germline V gene encodes CDR1 KGHSH and CDR2 LQKENI.